The 8 T cell receptor beta chains presented below share a single source sample, sequenced in a study of T cells in Graves' hyperthyroidism and ophthalmopathy. Amplified TCR beta CDR3 regions came from RNA transcripts. Carried out on the TCR CDR3, a first-round RT-PCR used the HTBI primer set. TCRdb analysed the multiplex PCR reads with MiXCR anew, one entry per CDR3 protein. The sample has approximately 690,000 distinct CDR3 sequences, roughly 20% seen once. The sequencing input was blood. The receptor source for this set is a man under 40 with Graves' ophthalmopathy.

The chain is built from TRBV19 and TRBJ2-1; 8 bases match TRBD2. CDR3 length equals 16 residues. Germline trimming cut 0 bases from V and 0 bases from J; bases unmatched to any gene: 1. Germline CDR1 and CDR2: LNHDA and SQIVND (reference sequence). The CDR3 coding sequence is TGTGCCAGTAGTATAGATACTAGCGGCTCCTACAATGAGCAGTTCTTC. Translated, it gives CASSIDTSGSYNEQFF.

CDR3 amino acids: CASSAMQEGQETQYF. CDR3 in DNA: TGTGCCAGCAGTGCGATGCAGGAGGGACAAGAGACCCAGTACTTC. V gene TRBV28 combines with J gene TRBJ2-5, with a tentative D call TRBD2 (6 bases). Germline lookup yields CDR1 MDHEN and CDR2 SYDVKM. There are 15 residues in the CDR3. V lost 5 bases and J 2 bases, leaving 15 bases between the germline ends. The entire variable domain, with the rest obtained from reference TRBV28 and TRBJ2-5, is as follows: DVKVTQSSRYLVKRTGEKVFLECVQDMDHENMFWYRQDPGLGLRLIYFSYDVKMKEKGDIPEGYSVSREKKERFSLILESASTNQTSMYLCASSAMQEGQETQYFGPGTRLLVL.

There are a few counts of this clonotype. The chain uses TRBV20-1 and TRBJ2-3; 9 positions match TRBD1. The CDR3 spans 15 residues. Germline loops: CDR1 DFQATT, CDR2 SNEGSKA (reference sequence). Losses at the gene ends were 2 bases for V and 3 bases for J; bases not matched to a gene: 6. This chain's CDR3 is CSARSHRGRTDTQYF. CDR3 DNA sequence: TGCAGTGCTAGATCGCACAGGGGGCGGACAGATACGCAGTATTTT.

The genes are TRBV7-6 and TRBJ2-7; 8 bases agree with TRBD2. Germline assignment: CDR1 SGHVS and CDR2 FNYEAQ. This CDR3 has 15 residues. The junction had 4 bases not matched to a gene; V was cut back by 1 base and J by 2 bases. The chain's CDR3 is CASSLVREGAYEQYF. CDR3 in DNA: TGTGCCAGCAGCTTAGTCCGGGAGGGTGCCTACGAGCAGTACTTC.

Turning to this clonotype: At one of its ends the junction is not consistent with the germline gene, which may arise from a read error. The chain is built from TRBV5-6 and TRBJ2-7; D unclear. Germline V lookup: CDR1 SGHDT, CDR2 YYEEEE. CDR3 length: 14 amino acids. The CDR3 DNA sequence: TGTGCCAACAGCTTGGCCAAGGCAATCTACGAGCAGTACTTC. It yields the protein CANSLAKAIYEQYF.

This clonotype was seen a few times. The chain couples TRBV6-2 or TRBV6-3 to TRBJ2-2; the D is unclear. The CDR3 length is 14 residues. Looked up from germline, CDR1 is MNHEY and CDR2 is SVGEGT. Between the trimmed V and J ends, which lost 5 bases and 2 bases, there was a span of 9 bases. Written as DNA, the CDR3 is TGTGCCAGCAGTGGTAGTTCAAACACCGGGGAGCTGTTTTTT. The encoded protein is CASSGSSNTGELFF.

Turning to this clonotype: Possible read error: a much larger clone is one base away. The chain links TRBV30 to TRBJ1-5; a possible D gene is TRBD1 (5 bases). Germline-derived CDR1 and CDR2 are GTSNPN and SVGIG (reference sequence). V was shortened by 0 bases and J by 2 bases, with 14 bases between the two germline ends. The CDR3 is 16 amino acids. CDR3 sequence reads: CAWSVSGGSGNQPQHF. As DNA, the CDR3 is TGTGCCTGGAGTGTAAGTGGGGGGTCCGGCAATCAGCCCCAGCATTTT.

This clonotype was detected many times. The CDR3 loop is CASSLTGVPDQPQHF. CDR3 coding DNA: TGTGCCAGCAGTTTAACCGGGGTCCCTGATCAGCCCCAGCATTTT. J is TRBJ1-5 and V is TRBV28; the D is unclear. Looked up from germline, CDR1 is MDHEN and CDR2 is SYDVKM. V dropped 2 bases and J dropped 5 bases, with 13 bases sitting between them. The CDR3 contains 15 residues. Supplemented by reference TRBV28 and TRBJ1-5, the full variable domain reads DVKVTQSSRYLVKRTGEKVFLECVQDMDHENMFWYRQDPGLGLRLIYFSYDVKMKEKGDIPEGYSVSREKKERFSLILESASTNQTSMYLCASSLTGVPDQPQHFGDGTRLSIL.